This T cell receptor (beta chain) was found in a study of blood T cells in healthy people across ages. Germline V gene data show CDR1 as MGHRA and CDR2 as YSYEKL. The CDR3 covers 12 residues. Through a sample-barcoded 5' primer and a J-beta primer mix, a second PCR was run for roughly 6 to 11 cycles. MiXCR, applied by TCRdb to the 5' RACE reads, yields one record per CDR3 protein. The sample lists some 850,000 distinct CDR3 sequences, roughly 26% occurring once. These data are also associated with another study on T cells of mothers and their children.

The chain recombines TRBV4-1 with TRBJ2-5; D may be TRBD1 or TRBD2 (5 bases each). The J call may be in error: the DNA end matches TRBJ2-1 better. This clonotype was sampled from a boy aged 5-17 years in good health. The sequencing sample was made of blood. The CDR3 nucleotides read TGCGCCAGCAGCCGAACGGGGACTGAGCAGTTCTTC. Its protein product is CASSRTGTEQFF.